This T cell receptor (beta chain) was retrieved from a study of a mutant IDH1 vaccine in newly diagnosed glioma. The CDR3 covers 11 residues. The V end lost 7 bases, the J end lost 2 bases, and 5 bases lay between the germline ends. Germline CDR1 and CDR2: MNHEY and SVGAGI. Time point denoted: week 23, last vaccination. What each vaccine dose contained was 300 ug of mutant IDH1 20-mer peptide, accompanied by topical imiquimod. Data came from immunoSEQ multiplex PCR; TCRdb stores just in-frame clones and leaves some out. The table records fewer than 45,000 clones, about 78% of them present only once. Details on this clone: Its antigen is unknown.

The origin of this receptor is a woman between 40 and 50 years old with glioma. Some clones in this sample may be carry-over from other donors' samples. This sample comprised PBMCs, obtained from a glioma patient whose treatment included an IDH1 peptide vaccine. The chain links TRBV6-5 to TRBJ1-1; no firm D call. Here the CDR3 reads CASITNTEAFF. The CDR3 coding sequence is TGTGCCAGCATAACCAACACTGAAGCTTTCTTT.